This TCR beta chain was identified in a study of cytomegalovirus exposure and HLA in healthy donors. The CDR3 has 13 amino acids. From germline, CDR1 is MDHEN and CDR2 SYDVKM. V lost 7 bases and J lost 1, with 11 bases in between. The PCR ran on 60 Vbeta and 13 Jbeta primers. Measured with immunoSEQ multiplex PCR; TCRdb has only the in-frame clones, and not every one. The data show some 140,000 clones, about four fifths seen once. This clone was observed a few times. The sequence derives from a man younger than 45 in good health. What was sequenced was PBMCs. This chain links TRBV28 with TRBJ2-7; D perhaps matches TRBD2 (6 bases). The CDR3 region is CASTRDSSYEQYF. The DNA for the CDR3 is TGTGCCAGCACGCGGGACTCGTCCTACGAGCAGTACTTC. Full variable domain (rest looked up from reference TRBV28 and TRBJ2-7): DVKVTQSSRYLVKRTGEKVFLECVQDMDHENMFWYRQDPGLGLRLIYFSYDVKMKEKGDIPEGYSVSREKKERFSLILESASTNQTSMYLCASTRDSSYEQYFGPGTRLTVT.